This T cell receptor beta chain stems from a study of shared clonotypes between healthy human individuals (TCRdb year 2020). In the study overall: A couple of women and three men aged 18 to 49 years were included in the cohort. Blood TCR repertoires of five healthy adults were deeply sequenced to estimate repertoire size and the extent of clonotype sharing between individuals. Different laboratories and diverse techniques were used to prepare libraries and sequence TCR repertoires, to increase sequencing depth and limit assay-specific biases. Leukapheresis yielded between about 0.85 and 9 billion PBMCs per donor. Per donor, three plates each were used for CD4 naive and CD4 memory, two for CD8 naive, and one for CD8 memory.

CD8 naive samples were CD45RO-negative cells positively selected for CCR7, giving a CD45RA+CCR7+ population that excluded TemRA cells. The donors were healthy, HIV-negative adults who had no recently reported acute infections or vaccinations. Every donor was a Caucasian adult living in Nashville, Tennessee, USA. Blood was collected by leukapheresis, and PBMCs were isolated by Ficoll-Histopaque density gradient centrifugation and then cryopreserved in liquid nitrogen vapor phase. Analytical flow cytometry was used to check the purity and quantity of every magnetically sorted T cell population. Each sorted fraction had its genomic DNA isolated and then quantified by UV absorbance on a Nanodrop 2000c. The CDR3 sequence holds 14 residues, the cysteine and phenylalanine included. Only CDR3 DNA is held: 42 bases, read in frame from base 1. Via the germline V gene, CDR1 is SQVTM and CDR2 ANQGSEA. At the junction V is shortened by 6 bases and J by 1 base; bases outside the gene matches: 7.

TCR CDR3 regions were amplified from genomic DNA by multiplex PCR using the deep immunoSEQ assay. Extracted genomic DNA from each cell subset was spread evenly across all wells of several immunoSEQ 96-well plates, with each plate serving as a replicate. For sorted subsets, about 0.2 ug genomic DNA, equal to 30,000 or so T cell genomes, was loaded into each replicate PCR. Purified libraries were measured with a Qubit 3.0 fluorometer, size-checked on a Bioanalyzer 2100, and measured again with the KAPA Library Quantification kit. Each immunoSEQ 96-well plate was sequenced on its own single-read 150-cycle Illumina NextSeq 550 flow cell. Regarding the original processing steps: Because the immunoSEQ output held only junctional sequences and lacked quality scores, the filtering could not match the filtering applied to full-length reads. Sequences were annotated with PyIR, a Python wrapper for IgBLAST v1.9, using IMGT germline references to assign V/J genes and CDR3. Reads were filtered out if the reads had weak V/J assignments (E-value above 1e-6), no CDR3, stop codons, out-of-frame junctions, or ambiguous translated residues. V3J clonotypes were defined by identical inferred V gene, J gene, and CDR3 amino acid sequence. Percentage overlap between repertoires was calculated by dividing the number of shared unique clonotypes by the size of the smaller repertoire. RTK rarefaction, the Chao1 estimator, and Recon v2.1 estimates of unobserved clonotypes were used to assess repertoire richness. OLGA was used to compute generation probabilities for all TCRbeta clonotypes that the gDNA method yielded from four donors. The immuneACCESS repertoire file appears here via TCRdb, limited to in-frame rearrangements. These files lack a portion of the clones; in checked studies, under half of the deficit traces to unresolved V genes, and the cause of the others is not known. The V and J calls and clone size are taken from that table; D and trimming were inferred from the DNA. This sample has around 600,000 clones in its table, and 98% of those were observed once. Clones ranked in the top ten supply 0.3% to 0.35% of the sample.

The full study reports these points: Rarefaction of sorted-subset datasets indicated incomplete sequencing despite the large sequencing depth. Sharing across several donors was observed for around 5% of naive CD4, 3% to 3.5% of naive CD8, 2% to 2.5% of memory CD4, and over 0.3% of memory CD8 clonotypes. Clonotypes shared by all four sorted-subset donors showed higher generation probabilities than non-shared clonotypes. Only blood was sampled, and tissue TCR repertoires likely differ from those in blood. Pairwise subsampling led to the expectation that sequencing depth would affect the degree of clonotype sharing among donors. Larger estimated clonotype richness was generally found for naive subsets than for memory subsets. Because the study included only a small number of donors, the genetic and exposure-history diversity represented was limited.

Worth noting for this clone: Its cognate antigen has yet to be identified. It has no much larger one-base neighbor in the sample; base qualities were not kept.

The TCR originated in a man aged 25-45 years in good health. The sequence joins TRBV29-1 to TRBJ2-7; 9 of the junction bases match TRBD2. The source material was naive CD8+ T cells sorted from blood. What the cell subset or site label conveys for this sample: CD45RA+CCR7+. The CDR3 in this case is CSVETSGPSYEQYF. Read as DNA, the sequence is TGCAGCGTGGAAACTAGCGGGCCTTCCTACGAGCAGTACTTC.